These 25 T cell receptor beta chains were sequenced from one sample in a study of T cell repertoires in ileal Crohn's disease (dated by TCRdb to about 2019). The library relied on the immunoSEQ multiplex PCR assay. TCRdb stores this immuneACCESS table with in-frame sequences only. Part of the clones is absent; in the studies checked, under half of the shortfall reflects unresolved V genes, and no reason is known for the rest. This sample holds around 15,000 clones; roughly 83% were observed only once. About 9.4% of the sample belongs to the ten largest clones. Sequencing input: ileal tissue. The receptors derive from an adult with Crohn's disease.

This sequence joins TRBV9 and TRBJ2-5; 11 bases are shared with TRBD2. CDR1 and CDR2 (germline): SGDLS, YYNGEE. Trimming removed 0 bases from V and 5 bases from J; junction bases left unmatched: 9. CDR3 length: 17 amino acids. The CDR3 loop is CASSVGQLAGGGETQYF. The DNA for the CDR3 is TGTGCCAGCAGCGTAGGTCAGCTAGCGGGGGGTGGGGAGACCCAGTACTTC.

The chain carries TRBV2 and TRBJ1-2, with a weak D call TRBD1 (6 bases). In germline, CDR1 is SNHLY, CDR2 FYNNEI. The V end was cut by 4 bases, the J end by 7 bases, with 13 bases between. The CDR3 consists of 13 residues. Here the CDR3 reads CASSVQGTLGYTF. The CDR3 DNA follows: TGTGCCAGCAGTGTTCAGGGGACCCTTGGCTACACCTTC.

V and J are TRBV5-1 and TRBJ2-7, with 7 bases matching TRBD1. CDR1 SGHRS and CDR2 YFSETQ come from the germline V gene. J gave up 2 bases and V 0 bases, and 2 bases lay outside the gene matches. The CDR3 spans 14 residues. CDR3 DNA sequence: TGCGCCAGCAGCTTGGCGACAGGGACCTACGAGCAGTACTTC. Translating it yields CASSLATGTYEQYF.

This sequence joins TRBV5-4 and TRBJ1-2; 8 positions agree with TRBD1. The CDR3 loop spans 15 amino acids. Germline V gene sequence: CDR1 SGHNT, CDR2 YYREEE (reference sequence). The V gene end was trimmed by 4 bases and the J gene end by 6 bases; junction bases not matched to a gene: 11. CDR3 in amino acids: CASSRMTGAGDGYTF. CDR3 nucleotide sequence: TGTGCCAGCAGCCGAATGACAGGGGCTGGGGATGGCTACACCTTC.

The rearrangement uses TRBV18 and TRBJ1-6; D unclear. This CDR3 has 14 residues. Germline CDR1 reads KGHSH; CDR2 reads LQKENI. The V end lost 3 bases, the J end lost 1 base, and 4 bases lay between the germline ends. CDR3 protein: CASSPTSYNSPLHF. Here the CDR3 DNA reads TGTGCCAGCTCACCCACATCCTATAATTCACCCCTCCACTTT.

In its sample, this clone was seen once. V usage is TRBV7-8 and J usage is TRBJ1-5; possible D gene TRBD1, 5 bases. V dropped 8 bases and J dropped 0 bases, with 17 bases sitting between them. From germline, CDR1 is SGHVS and CDR2 FQNEAQ. CDR3 length: 16 amino acids. CDR3 loop: CASGGTGSYSNQPQHF. The CDR3 bases are TGTGCCAGCGGGGGGACTGGAAGTTATAGCAATCAGCCCCAGCATTTT.

This chain connects TRBV18 to TRBJ2-7, with TRBD1 identical over 10 bases. Germline assignment: CDR1 KGHSH and CDR2 LQKENI. Losses at the gene ends were 8 bases for V and 6 bases for J; bases not matched to a gene: 10. The CDR3 spans 14 residues. For the CDR3, the DNA is TGTGCCAGCAAACCCGGGACAGGGGTGGCCGAGCAGTACTTC. This codes for CASKPGTGVAEQYF. The variable domain in full, with the rest retrieved from reference TRBV18 and TRBJ2-7, is NAGVMQNPRHLVRRRGQEARLRCSPMKGHSHVYWYRQLPEEGLKFMVYLQKENIIDESGMPKERFSAEFPKEGPSILRIQQVVRGDSAAYFCASKPGTGVAEQYFGPGTRLTVT.

Points on this clone: The junction and the germline gene differ at one end; a read error may be behind it. V gene TRBV11-2 combines with J gene TRBJ2-7; 9 bases line up with TRBD1. Germline V gene lookup returns CDR1 SGHAT and CDR2 FQNNGV. The CDR3 runs to 17 residues. The CDR3 is CAGSLDPGTGFAYEQYF. CDR3 DNA: TGTGCCGGCAGCTTAGACCCCGGGACAGGGTTTGCCTACGAGCAGTACTTC.

The chain links TRBV11-2 to TRBJ1-2; 11 bases fit TRBD1. Germline trimming cut 6 bases from V and 7 bases from J; bases unmatched to any gene: 4. The CDR3 contains 13 residues. Germline V lookup: CDR1 SGHAT, CDR2 FQNNGV. CDR3: CASRGQGVFGYTF. The CDR3 DNA reads as TGTGCCAGCAGGGGACAGGGGGTCTTTGGCTACACCTTC.

The V gene is TRBV29-1, the J gene TRBJ1-2; 8 positions match TRBD1. The CDR3 length is 14 residues. CDR1 is SQVTM and CDR2 is ANQGSEA in the germline V gene. The J segment lost 3 bases and the V segment lost 5 bases, leaving 8 bases of the junction unmatched. Here the CDR3 reads CSVSGQGGDYGYTF. Here the CDR3 DNA reads TGCAGCGTTTCCGGACAGGGAGGAGACTATGGCTACACCTTC.

CDR3 sequence: CASSRGGGQGGELFF. DNA for the CDR3: TGCGCCAGCAGCCGAGGGGGGGGCCAAGGCGGGGAGCTGTTTTTT. The chain couples TRBV4-1 to TRBJ2-2; D possibly corresponds to TRBD2 (7 bases). Germline assignment: CDR1 MGHRA and CDR2 YSYEKL. V dropped 4 bases and J dropped 7 bases, with 16 bases sitting between them. This CDR3 has 15 residues.

The chain recombines TRBV7-2 with TRBJ1-6; tentatively, D is TRBD1 (6 bases). The CDR3 length is 16 residues. Germline V gives CDR1 SGHTA, CDR2 FQGNSA. V was cut by 3 bases and J by 7 bases, with 16 bases left in between. The chain's CDR3 is CASSLRSGAGNSPLHF. The CDR3 region has the DNA TGTGCCAGCAGCTTGAGATCAGGGGCCGGCAATTCACCCCTCCACTTT.

This clone has just one count. The chain couples TRBV7-3 to TRBJ2-1; 8 bases match TRBD2. The V gene's germline CDR1 is SGHTA and CDR2 FQGTGA. The CDR3 extends over 14 amino acids. Germline trimming cut 3 bases from V and 10 bases from J; bases unmatched to any gene: 8. CDR3 in amino acids: CASSFATSGGEQFF. In nucleotides, the CDR3 is TGTGCCAGCAGCTTCGCCACCTCGGGGGGGGAGCAGTTCTTC.

The rearrangement uses TRBV11-3 and TRBJ1-1; TRBD1 might be the D (5 bases). Germline-derived CDR1 and CDR2 are SGHNT and YENEEA. V was trimmed by 6 bases and J by 8 bases, leaving 13 bases between them. The CDR3 totals 12 residues. In DNA, the CDR3 is TGTGCCAGCAGTCGCGGGGGAAGGGAAGCTTTCTTT. Amino acid sequence: CASSRGGREAFF. Variable domain in full (rest from reference TRBV11-3 and TRBJ1-1): EAGVVQSPRYKIIEKKQPVAFWCNPISGHNTLYWYLQNLGQGPELLIRYENEEAVDDSQLPKDRFSAERLKGVDSTLKIQPAELGDSAVYLCASSRGGREAFFGQGTRLTVV.

The chain combines TRBV5-6 with TRBJ1-1; 7 bases fit TRBD1. J lost 0 bases, V lost 3 bases, and 5 bases had no gene match. CDR1 is SGHDT and CDR2 is YYEEEE in the germline V gene. CDR3 length: 15 residues. This CDR3 is CASSSPTGLNTEAFF. For the CDR3, the DNA is TGTGCCAGCAGCTCACCGACAGGGTTGAACACTGAAGCTTTCTTT.

The chain employs TRBV11-1 and TRBJ2-5; D perhaps matches TRBD2 (5 bases). This CDR3 has 14 amino acids. CDR1 is SGHAT and CDR2 is FQDESV in the germline V gene (reference sequence). The ends were cut back, 7 bases at V and 5 bases at J, with 17 bases in the middle. CDR3 bases: TGTGCCAGCACCACCTTGGGAGATGGGGAGACCCAGTACTTC. Protein sequence: CASTTLGDGETQYF.

This rearrangement joins TRBV9 to TRBJ2-1; TRBD1 matches 8 bases. Germline V gene sequence: CDR1 SGDLS, CDR2 YYNGEE. V shed 2 bases and J 7 bases; nucleotides not matched to a gene: 5. The CDR3 sequence is 14 residues long. The CDR3 DNA follows: TGTGCCAGCAGCGTCCCGGGACAGGAGAATGAGCAGTTCTTC. Translated: CASSVPGQENEQFF.

The chain recombines TRBV4-2 with TRBJ1-2; D call uncertain. V shed 1 base and J shed 8 bases, with 17 bases lying between them. CDR1 is LGHNA, CDR2 YNFKEQ, per germline. CDR3 size: 15 residues. For the CDR3, the DNA is TGTGCCAGCAGCCAAGGTTTGGTCAGCGTGAGGGGCTACACCTTC. This encodes CASSQGLVSVRGYTF.

The rearrangement joins TRBV15 to TRBJ1-5; D ambiguous. CDR1 is LNHNV, CDR2 YYDKDF, per germline (reference sequence). This CDR3 spans 15 amino acids. Trimming removed 5 bases from V and 0 bases from J, with 11 bases in between. The CDR3, as DNA: TGTGCCACCAGCCCGAGGGCCCCTAGCAATCAGCCCCAGCATTTT. Translation gives CATSPRAPSNQPQHF.

V gene TRBV25-1 combines with J gene TRBJ1-2; 8 bases match TRBD1. The CDR3 covers 13 residues. CDR1 and CDR2 (germline): MGHDK, SYGVNS. The ends lost 6 bases at V and 5 bases at J; junction bases unmatched: 5. The CDR3 spells CASRDRVGYGYTF. CDR3 coding DNA: TGTGCCAGCAGGGACAGGGTGGGGTATGGCTACACCTTC.

The CDR3 reads CAISQGVVSSYEQYF. CDR3 in DNA: TGTGCCATCAGCCAAGGGGTGGTTAGCTCCTACGAGCAGTACTTC. This rearrangement joins TRBV10-3 to TRBJ2-7; D might be TRBD1 (5 bases). The CDR3 totals 15 residues. Germline V gene lookup returns CDR1 ENHRY and CDR2 SYGVKD. The germline V and J ends were trimmed by 6 bases and 0 bases, with 15 bases remaining between them.

This clone has only one observation. The genes are TRBV19 and TRBJ2-6; no firm D call. Germline V CDR1 and CDR2: LNHDA, SQIVND (reference sequence). Trimming took off 1 base at V and 0 bases at J, with 10 bases between the two ends. The CDR3 covers 17 residues. CDR3 residues: CASSIGVQYSGANVLTF. CDR3 sequence (DNA): TGTGCCAGTAGTATAGGCGTACAGTACTCTGGGGCCAACGTCCTGACTTTC.

CDR3 DNA sequence: TGTGCCAGCAGCTTAGCGGGACAGGGTATCTACGAGCAGTACTTC. This translates into CASSLAGQGIYEQYF. This sequence joins TRBV11-2 and TRBJ2-7; 9 nucleotides line up with TRBD1. V lost 1 base and J lost 3; bases outside the gene matches: 4. This CDR3 is built from 15 residues. In germline, CDR1 is SGHAT, CDR2 FQNNGV.

Only a few counts were recorded for this clone. The chain has TRBV10-3 and TRBJ2-5; D possibly corresponds to TRBD2 (6 bases). TRBJ2-7 explains the end of the DNA better; the J call may be wrong. Germline loops: CDR1 ENHRY, CDR2 SYGVKD. The CDR3 sequence is 11 residues long. The CDR3: CAISPGDEQYF. The CDR3 DNA sequence: TGTGCCATCAGTCCGGGGGACGAGCAGTACTTC.

V is TRBV2 and J is TRBJ1-5; a weak D match, TRBD1 (5 bases). This CDR3 region has 13 residues. Germline V CDR1 and CDR2: SNHLY, FYNNEI. With 7 bases removed from V and 1 base from J, the gap between germline ends came to 8 bases. Here the CDR3 DNA reads TGTGCCAGCATGGGGCAGAGCAATCAGCCCCAGCATTTT. Its translation is CASMGQSNQPQHF.